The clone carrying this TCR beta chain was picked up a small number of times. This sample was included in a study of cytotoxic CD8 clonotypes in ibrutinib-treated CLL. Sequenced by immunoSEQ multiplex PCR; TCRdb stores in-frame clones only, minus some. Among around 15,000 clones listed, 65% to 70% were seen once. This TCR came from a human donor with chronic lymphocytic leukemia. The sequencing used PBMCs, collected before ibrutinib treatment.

The CDR3 nucleotides read TGTGCCAGCAGCCACCCGGGGACAGTCAGGTACTTC. Amino acid sequence: CASSHPGTVRYF. The genes are TRBV14 and TRBJ2-4; the match to TRBD1 covers 7 bases. The CDR3 has 12 amino acids. Trimming took 3 bases from V and 15 from J; bases not matched to a gene: 8. Looked up from germline, CDR1 is SGHDN and CDR2 is FVKESK. The full variable domain, its missing parts supplied by reference TRBV14 and TRBJ2-4, is EAGVTQFPSHSVIEKGQTVTLRCDPISGHDNLYWYRRVMGKEIKFLLHFVKESKQDESGMPNNRFLAERTGGTYSTLKVQPAELEDSGVYFCASSHPGTVRYFGAGTRLSVL.